This T cell receptor (beta chain) was identified in a study of blood T cell repertoires in COVID-19. Cohort allocation depended upon clinical history that participants reported. CDR1 is SGHRS, CDR2 YFSETQ, per germline. Trimming stripped 4 bases from V and 9 bases from J, with 17 bases between. This CDR3 comprises 14 residues. Methods used by the authors: The authors estimated nucleated cell counts from reference gene primer amplification. Using immunoSEQ multiplex PCR, the repertoire was profiled, and TCRdb retains in-frame clones only, with some absent. That table is the source of V, J and clone size, and D and trimming were worked out from the DNA. The sample contains 120,000 to 150,000 clones, approximately 84% of which appear only once.

The clonotype comes from a woman in her 50s with acute COVID-19. The source material was PBMCs or T cells enriched from blood (not recorded which). This chain joins TRBV5-1 and TRBJ2-4; maybe TRBD1 (7 bases). The chain's CDR3 is CASSLEGAAGIQYF. CDR3 DNA: TGCGCCAGCAGCCTGGAGGGGGCAGCTGGCATTCAGTACTTC. Combining the CDR3 with reference TRBV5-1 and TRBJ2-4 gives the whole variable domain KAGVTQTPRYLIKTRGQQVTLSCSPISGHRSVSWYQQTPGQGLQFLFEYFSETQRNKGNFPGRFSGRQFSNSRSEMNVSTLELGDSALYLCASSLEGAAGIQYFGAGTRLSVL.